This entry describes one T cell receptor (beta chain). As yet, its antigen is unknown. An equimolar mix of two oligonucleotides served as the beta constant-region primer for TRBC1 and TRBC2. Nested alpha and beta constant-region primers with the SP2 primer drove four PCR rounds on ligated cDNA. TCRdb processed the UMI-ligation and nested PCR reads anew with MiXCR; each CDR3 protein has one entry. The sample consists of over 90,000 distinct CDR3 sequences, approximately 11% of them appearing once. Four subsets defined by CD45RA and CD27 were sorted after CD3, CD4, CD8 and live/dead staining. The data were obtained in a study of naive and memory T cell subsets. Findings and caveats of the study: Especially in CD8 cells, naive repertoires contained a few larger clonotypes, possibly CD45RA-re-expressing memory cells. Diversity fell and Gini index rose from naive through CM, EM, EMRA.

From germline, CDR1 is SGDLS and CDR2 YYNGEE. V dropped 0 bases and J dropped 4 bases, with 13 bases sitting between them. The CDR3 contains 15 residues. This receptor was identified in a human donor in good health. V and J are TRBV9 and TRBJ2-5; TRBD1 is a possible D gene (5 bases). The sample taken for sequencing was naive CD4+ T cells from blood. CDR3 bases: TGTGCCAGCAGCGTAGAAGCAGGGCTGGGAGAGACCCAGTACTTC. This encodes CASSVEAGLGETQYF.